A single sample is the source of the 13 T cell receptor beta chains below, sequenced in a study of cytotoxic CD8 clonotypes in ibrutinib-treated CLL. TCRdb keeps only in-frame clones here, not all; method: immunoSEQ multiplex PCR. The data contain a few hundred thousand clones, around 70% of them singletons. The sample here was PBMCs, taken after 24 months of ibrutinib treatment. The origin of the receptors is a human donor with chronic lymphocytic leukemia.

The chain's CDR3 is CASSFANREDTQYF. DNA of the CDR3: TGTGCCAGCAGTTTCGCAAACAGGGAAGATACGCAGTATTTT. The chain uses TRBV28 and TRBJ2-3; a weak D match, TRBD1 (6 bases). The length of the CDR3 is 14 residues. CDR1 is MDHEN, CDR2 SYDVKM, per germline. V gave up 3 bases and J gave up 5 bases, with 12 bases separating them.

The genes are TRBV9 and TRBJ1-3; D gene ambiguous. The CDR3 totals 14 residues. V was cut by 3 bases and J by 0 bases, with 7 bases left in between. CDR1 and CDR2 from the germline V gene are SGDLS and YYNGEE. This CDR3 is CASSGVVSGNTIYF. DNA of the CDR3: TGTGCCAGCAGCGGGGTTGTCTCTGGAAACACCATATATTTT.

This clone appeared a single time. This sequence joins TRBV7-6 and TRBJ1-4, with TRBD1 matching 8 bases. The CDR3 runs to 15 residues. Germline V CDR1 and CDR2: SGHVS, FNYEAQ. V gave up 1 base and J gave up 8 bases; unmatched junction bases: 6. The DNA for the CDR3 is TGTGCCAGCAGCTTAGGGGACAGGCCGCGGGAAAAACTGTTTTTT. Protein: CASSLGDRPREKLFF.

This chain joins TRBV28 and TRBJ2-7; 13 bases fit TRBD2. Germline V gives CDR1 MDHEN, CDR2 SYDVKM. The CDR3 covers 17 residues. V lost 5 bases to trimming and J lost 1 base; unmatched junction nucleotides: 8. For the CDR3, the DNA is TGTGCCAGCAGTGGACTAGCGGGAGCCCACCCTTCCTACGAGCAGTACTTC. It encodes CASSGLAGAHPSYEQYF.

The chain combines TRBV5-4 with TRBJ2-7, with 8 bases fitting TRBD2. CDR1 and CDR2 from the germline V gene are SGHNT and YYREEE (reference sequence). V lost 3 bases to trimming and J lost 3 bases; unmatched junction nucleotides: 5. The CDR3 totals 14 residues. The CDR3 here is CASSWRTSSYEQYF. In DNA, the CDR3 is TGTGCCAGCAGCTGGAGGACTAGCAGCTACGAGCAGTACTTC.

This chain joins TRBV7-2 and TRBJ2-3; 10 bases are a match to TRBD2. Germline assignment: CDR1 SGHTA and CDR2 FQGNSA. This CDR3 is built from 16 residues. After removal of 1 base from V and 1 base from J, the junction contained 2 bases not matched to a gene. The CDR3 DNA is TGTGCCAGCAGCTTAGTACTAGCGGGACGCACAGATACGCAGTATTTT. Residues: CASSLVLAGRTDTQYF.

V is TRBV6-5 and J is TRBJ2-7; TRBD1 aligns across 8 bases. Germline assignment: CDR1 MNHEY and CDR2 SVGAGI. V was pared by 2 bases and J by 3 bases, with 6 bases of the junction left unmatched. The CDR3 consists of 15 residues. CDR3 coding DNA: TGTGCCAGCAGTTACGAACAGGGGGTTTTCTACGAGCAGTACTTC. It yields the protein CASSYEQGVFYEQYF.

The CDR3 is CASSPLVGVEQFF. In DNA form, the CDR3 reads TGCGCCAGCAGCCCGTTGGTAGGCGTTGAGCAGTTCTTC. This chain links TRBV5-1 with TRBJ2-1, with no clear D. This CDR3 spans 13 amino acids. V lost 4 bases to trimming and J lost 9 bases, with 14 bases between them. Germline V gives CDR1 SGHRS, CDR2 YFSETQ.

The chain links TRBV5-4 to TRBJ1-1, with TRBD1 matching 7 bases. CDR3 length: 14 residues. Germline lookup yields CDR1 SGHNT and CDR2 YYREEE (reference sequence). The V segment lost 3 bases and the J segment 4 bases; nucleotides outside the gene matches: 6. CDR3 protein: CASSSDRVVTEAFF. CDR3 coding DNA: TGTGCCAGCAGCTCCGACAGGGTGGTCACTGAAGCTTTCTTT.

This clone has only a few counts. This chain uses TRBV7-9 with TRBJ2-6; D call uncertain. Germline V CDR1 and CDR2: SEHNR, FQNEAQ (reference sequence). The CDR3 extends over 15 amino acids. Trimming pared 6 bases from V and 1 base from J, leaving 10 bases between. CDR3 nucleotides: TGTGCCAGCAGTCCACAGTTATCTGGGGCCAACGTCCTGACTTTC. Amino acids: CASSPQLSGANVLTF. Filled out from reference TRBV7-9 and TRBJ2-6, the complete variable domain reads DTGVSQNPRHKITKRGQNVTFRCDPISEHNRLYWYRQTLGQGPEFLTYFQNEAQLEKSRLLSDRFSAERPKGSFSTLEIQRTEQGDSAMYLCASSPQLSGANVLTFGAGSRLTVL.

The chain employs TRBV18 and TRBJ2-1, with unresolved D. The CDR3 has 13 amino acids. CDR1 and CDR2 from the germline V gene are KGHSH and LQKENI. Trimming stripped 4 bases from V and 1 base from J, with 5 bases between. CDR3 loop: CASSQGSYNEQFF. The CDR3 DNA follows: TGTGCCAGCTCACAGGGTTCCTACAATGAGCAGTTCTTC. The complete variable domain, with remaining parts taken from reference TRBV18 and TRBJ2-1, reads NAGVMQNPRHLVRRRGQEARLRCSPMKGHSHVYWYRQLPEEGLKFMVYLQKENIIDESGMPKERFSAEFPKEGPSILRIQQVVRGDSAAYFCASSQGSYNEQFFGPGTRLTVL.

With regard to this clone: Other DNA sequences within the sample encode an identical CDR3. V is TRBV10-3 and J is TRBJ2-7; weak D call: TRBD1 (6 bases). Germline CDR1 reads ENHRY; CDR2 reads SYGVKD. There are 11 residues in the CDR3. V was pared by 6 bases and J by 4 bases, with 7 bases between. DNA of the CDR3: TGTGCCATCAGCAGGGGATACGAGCAGTACTTC. Protein: CAISRGYEQYF.

The chain employs TRBV28 and TRBJ1-3; 8 nucleotides match TRBD1. The CDR3 is 15 amino acids. Trimming removed 1 base from V and 7 bases from J; junction bases left unmatched: 6. Germline V lookup: CDR1 MDHEN, CDR2 SYDVKM. CDR3 sequence: CASSLFDRGSNTIYF. CDR3 DNA: TGTGCCAGCAGTTTATTCGACAGGGGTAGTAACACCATATATTTT.